These 9 T cell receptor beta chains were all obtained from the same sample, sequenced in a study of OX40 agonist ivuxolimab in advanced cancers. Receptors were amplified or captured by the immunoSEQ multiplex PCR assay. Not all clones reach the TCRdb copy of this immuneACCESS table, which keeps in-frame sequences only. Checked studies attribute under half of the gap to unresolved V genes and leave the rest unexplained. The sample table records about 40,000 clones; 85% to 90% of these occur just once. The ten largest account for 0.45% to 0.7% of the sample. Sequenced material: CD4+ or CD8+ T cells sorted from blood, taken in a trial of the OX40 agonist ivuxolimab. These receptors originate from an adult with an advanced solid tumor such as melanoma, head and neck, liver or kidney cancer.

Comment on this clone: This sample includes further DNA sequences coding for the same CDR3. The chain combines TRBV27 with TRBJ2-3; D possibly uses TRBD1 or TRBD2 (5 bases each). Germline V lookup: CDR1 MNHEY, CDR2 SMNVEV (reference sequence). The CDR3 length is 12 residues. Trimming pared 1 base from V and 7 bases from J, leaving 6 bases between. CDR3 protein: CASSLWGNTQYF. The DNA for the CDR3 is TGTGCCAGCAGTTTATGGGGGAATACGCAGTATTTT.

The chain has TRBV10-3 and TRBJ1-1, with no clear D. The CDR3 is 13 residues long. CDR1 and CDR2 (germline): ENHRY, SYGVKD. The V end lost 4 bases, the J end lost 2 bases, and 8 bases lay between the germline ends. CDR3 bases: TGTGCCATCAGTGGGCCCCCTAACACTGAAGCTTTCTTT. It translates to CAISGPPNTEAFF.

This clone was seen more than once but under ten times. This chain uses TRBV7-2 with TRBJ2-1; the match to TRBD1 covers 7 bases. The CDR3 consists of 12 residues. Looked up from germline, CDR1 is SGHTA and CDR2 is FQGNSA. The ends lost 5 bases at V and 13 bases at J; junction bases unmatched: 8. DNA of the CDR3: TGTGCCAGCAGCATTCCGGACAGGATCCAGTTCTTC. This translates into CASSIPDRIQFF.

This rearrangement joins TRBV6-5 to TRBJ1-2, with TRBD1 identical over 8 bases. This CDR3 has 10 amino acids. The germline V gene has CDR1 MNHEY and CDR2 SVGAGI. Unmatched junction bases numbered 6, after V lost 8 bases and J lost 13 bases. This CDR3 reads CASGLDRATF. The CDR3 DNA is TGTGCCAGCGGACTGGACAGGGCCACCTTC.

V usage is TRBV19 and J usage is TRBJ2-1; tentatively, D is TRBD1 (5 bases). CDR1 and CDR2 (germline): LNHDA, SQIVND (reference sequence). Trimming cost V 5 bases and J 10 bases, with 15 bases left between them. The CDR3 sequence is 13 residues long. In DNA, the CDR3 is TGTGCCAGTAGTCCAAGGGTATCAGGGGAGCAGTTCTTC. This encodes CASSPRVSGEQFF.

This clone was counted a single time. The rearrangement joins TRBV4-1 to TRBJ2-7; TRBD2 agrees at 11 bases. The CDR3 is 18 residues long. Trimming removed 1 base from V and 2 bases from J; junction bases left unmatched: 10. Germline assignment: CDR1 MGHRA and CDR2 YSYEKL. The CDR3 DNA sequence: TGCGCCAGCAGCCAAGTCTGGCCTAGCGGGGGGTCGACCTACGAGCAGTACTTC. Amino acid sequence: CASSQVWPSGGSTYEQYF.

This chain connects TRBV6-1 to TRBJ1-2, with 7 bases lining up with TRBD1. Germline CDR1 MNHNS, CDR2 SASEGT. The CDR3 sequence is 15 residues long. V lost 6 bases and J lost 2; bases outside the gene matches: 9. The CDR3 here is CASRPGTAENYGYTF. CDR3 coding DNA: TGTGCCAGCAGACCCGGGACAGCGGAGAACTATGGCTACACCTTC.

V is TRBV10-3 and J is TRBJ2-7; a possible D gene is TRBD2 (6 bases). The CDR3 spans 13 residues. CDR1 ENHRY and CDR2 SYGVKD come from the germline V gene. V lost 4 bases, J lost 6 bases, and 13 bases lay in between. For the CDR3, the DNA is TGTGCCATCAGTGTGGAGGGAGAGGGCGAGCAGTACTTC. Its protein product is CAISVEGEGEQYF.

V and J are TRBV15 and TRBJ2-7, with TRBD1 identical over 8 bases. The CDR3 extends over 15 amino acids. V was pared by 8 bases and J by 1 base, with 10 bases of the junction left unmatched. The germline V gene encodes CDR1 LNHNV and CDR2 YYDKDF (reference sequence). The CDR3, as DNA: TGTGCCACCCAAGAAGGACAGGGCCGTTCCTACGAGCAGTACTTC. Protein product: CATQEGQGRSYEQYF.